What follows are 22 T cell receptor beta chains derived from one specimen sequenced in a study of T cell responses to AZD1222 COVID-19 vaccine. Here immunoSEQ multiplex PCR was the method, and the copy in TCRdb shows in-frame clones only, minus some. The sample lists over 110,000 clones; 90% were seen once. The source was peripheral blood, collected 28 days after the second AZD1222 dose. All receptors derive from an adult who received the AZD1222 COVID-19 vaccine.

The chain has TRBV11-1 and TRBJ2-7, with D perhaps matching TRBD1 (5 bases). Germline V gene lookup returns CDR1 SGHAT and CDR2 FQDESV (reference sequence). The CDR3 length is 16 residues. V gave up 5 bases and J gave up 4 bases, with 21 bases separating them. Here the CDR3 reads CASSPDAYRSLYEQYF. As DNA, the CDR3 is TGTGCCAGCAGCCCAGATGCCTACAGGAGTTTGTACGAGCAGTACTTC.

This sequence joins TRBV27 and TRBJ2-3; D may be TRBD1 or TRBD2 (6 bases each). CDR3 length equals 14 residues. The germline V gene has CDR1 MNHEY and CDR2 SMNVEV (reference sequence). V was clipped by 3 bases and J by 4 bases, with 11 bases between them. The CDR3 coding sequence is TGTGCCAGCAGTTTTGGGGGGCGGGCAGATACGCAGTATTTT. This sequence encodes CASSFGGRADTQYF.

This clone was seen just once. The chain joins TRBV29-1 to TRBJ2-7; 8 bases fit TRBD1. This CDR3 has 13 amino acids. With 2 bases clipped from V and 3 bases from J, the junction kept 3 bases outside the gene matches. The germline CDR1 and CDR2 sequences are SQVTM and ANQGSEA. In nucleotides, the CDR3 is TGCAGCGTTGAATACGGACAGGGCTACGAGCAGTACTTC. Translating it yields CSVEYGQGYEQYF.

This clone turned up a few times. The junction departs from the called germline gene at one end, perhaps through a read error. This sequence joins TRBV29-1 and TRBJ2-1, with TRBD1 identical over 9 bases. Germline CDR1 reads SQVTM; CDR2 reads ANQGSEA. CDR3 size: 12 residues. CDR3 nucleotides: TGCAGCGTGGAAGAGGGGGGACAGGGTAATTTCTTC. Amino acids: CSVEEGGQGNFF.

The chain carries TRBV6-2 or TRBV6-3 and TRBJ1-5; D gene unclear. Germline V gene data show CDR1 as MNHEY and CDR2 as SVGEGT. With 2 bases removed from V and 4 bases from J, the gap between germline ends came to 6 bases. The CDR3 runs 13 residues. The DNA of the CDR3 is TGTGCCAGCAGTTACAGAAATAATCAGCCCCAGCATTTT. Translation gives CASSYRNNQPQHF.

The V call is TRBV27, the J call TRBJ2-3; 9 bases map to TRBD2. From germline, CDR1 is MNHEY and CDR2 SMNVEV (reference sequence). V shed 0 bases and J 10 bases; nucleotides not matched to a gene: 8. This CDR3 is 15 amino acids long. In nucleotides, the CDR3 is TGTGCCAGCAGTTTATCCGGGACTAGCCCCGGGGCGCAGTATTTT. Translation gives CASSLSGTSPGAQYF.

This chain links TRBV6-2 or TRBV6-3 with TRBJ2-1; TRBD2 matches 9 bases. J lost 3 bases, V lost 5 bases, and 11 bases had no gene match. The CDR3 is made up of 17 amino acids. CDR1 MNHEY and CDR2 SVGEGT come from the germline V gene. The CDR3 loop reads CASSVHSGRTDYNEQFF. DNA for the CDR3: TGTGCCAGCAGTGTTCATAGCGGGAGAACGGACTACAATGAGCAGTTCTTC.

This chain links TRBV28 with TRBJ2-7; 9 bases fit TRBD2. Germline CDR1 is MDHEN and CDR2 is SYDVKM. V shed 2 bases, J shed 2 bases, and the junction held 4 bases outside the gene matches. The CDR3 has 15 amino acids. CDR3 region: CASSLSGRPPYEQYF. CDR3 in DNA: TGTGCCAGCAGTTTAAGCGGGAGGCCCCCCTACGAGCAGTACTTC.

V usage is TRBV6-2 or TRBV6-3 and J usage is TRBJ2-7; TRBD2 is a possible D gene (7 bases). With 4 bases removed from V and 2 bases from J, the gap between germline ends came to 15 bases. CDR1 is MNHEY and CDR2 is SVGEGT in the germline V gene. CDR3 length equals 15 residues. CDR3 nucleotides: TGTGCCAGCAGTTCCCCGGGGGGCGTTACCTACGAGCAGTACTTC. This sequence encodes CASSSPGGVTYEQYF.

The V and J genes are TRBV20-1 and TRBJ1-1, with unresolved D. The CDR3 length is 11 residues. Trimming removed 2 bases at V and 8 bases at J, with 9 bases between. Germline V lookup: CDR1 DFQATT, CDR2 SNEGSKA (reference sequence). The CDR3 spells CSARFWAEAFF. The CDR3 DNA sequence: TGCAGTGCTAGATTCTGGGCAGAAGCTTTCTTT.

The chain uses TRBV21-1 and TRBJ2-5; the listed D gene, TRBD1, was not tested against the DNA. TRBV21-1 is shown as a pseudogene. There are 16 residues in the CDR3. CDR3 bases: TGTGCCAGCAGCCAAAGAGGGGACAGGGGGACGGAGACCCAGTACTTC. It encodes CASSQRGDRGTETQYF.

As DNA, the CDR3 is TGTGCCACCAGCAGAGATCCCGCGGGACAGGGGAAAAACATTCAGTACTTC. Encoded protein: CATSRDPAGQGKNIQYF. The chain couples TRBV15 to TRBJ2-4, with 10 bases that match TRBD1. The germline gives CDR1 LNHNV, CDR2 YYDKDF (reference sequence). The length of the CDR3 is 17 residues. V lost 0 bases and J lost 4; bases outside the gene matches: 6.

The chain is built from TRBV11-1 and TRBJ2-7; TRBD1 matches at 7 bases. Germline CDR1 is SGHAT and CDR2 is FQDESV (reference sequence). The V gene end was trimmed by 4 bases and the J gene end by 1 base; junction bases not matched to a gene: 10. The CDR3 is 16 amino acids. The CDR3 DNA reads TGTGCCAGCAGCTCGGCCGAGGACAGGTGGTCCTACGAGCAGTACTTC. Its translation is CASSSAEDRWSYEQYF.

This chain links TRBV10-3 with TRBJ2-7; 7 nucleotides match TRBD1. The V and J ends lost 3 bases and 0 bases, in that order; junction bases with no gene match: 5. CDR1 and CDR2 (germline): ENHRY, SYGVKD. The CDR3 runs 15 residues. CDR3 DNA sequence: TGTGCCATCAGTGATGGGGCAGGGGGCTCCTACGAGCAGTACGTC. Amino acid sequence: CAISDGAGGSYEQYV.

This clone showed up just a few times. The rearrangement uses TRBV7-9 and TRBJ2-7; TRBD1 matches 7 bases. Losses at the gene ends were 5 bases for V and 7 bases for J; bases not matched to a gene: 8. Germline assignment: CDR1 SEHNR and CDR2 FQNEAQ (reference sequence). The CDR3 has 13 residues. The DNA for the CDR3 is TGTGCCAGCAGCCCACGGACAGGCTGGGAGCAGTACTTC. Amino acids: CASSPRTGWEQYF. Using reference TRBV7-9 and TRBJ2-7 for the parts outside the CDR3, the full variable domain is DTGVSQNPRHKITKRGQNVTFRCDPISEHNRLYWYRQTLGQGPEFLTYFQNEAQLEKSRLLSDRFSAERPKGSFSTLEIQRTEQGDSAMYLCASSPRTGWEQYFGPGTRLTVT.

The chain has TRBV3-1 (or the pseudogene TRBV3-2) and TRBJ1-4; D unclear. Trimming cost V 4 bases and J 8 bases, with 11 bases left between them. This CDR3 is 13 amino acids long. Germline CDR1 is LGHDT and CDR2 is YNNKEL (reference sequence). The CDR3 here is CASSPVSYEKLFF. CDR3 bases: TGTGCCAGCAGCCCCGTCTCGTACGAAAAACTGTTTTTT.

The rearrangement links TRBV19 to TRBJ1-5; weak D call: TRBD1 (5 bases). V lost 5 bases, J lost 2 bases, and 13 bases lay in between. Per germline, CDR1 LNHDA and CDR2 SQIVND (reference sequence). The CDR3 sequence is 15 residues long. CDR3 sequence: CASSQGRWGNQPQHF. The CDR3, as DNA: TGTGCCAGTAGTCAGGGTAGGTGGGGCAATCAGCCCCAGCATTTT.

In this sample, this clone turned up once. The rearrangement joins TRBV21-1 to TRBJ1-4; TRBD1, the table's D call, was not compared with the DNA. TRBV21-1 corresponds to a pseudogene. CDR3 size: 15 residues. The CDR3 spells CASSKVGTDYEKLFF. The CDR3 bases are TGTGCCAGCAGCAAAGTGGGGACAGATTATGAAAAACTGTTTTTT.

The chain joins TRBV6-1 to TRBJ1-2, with 9 bases that match TRBD1. The CDR3 totals 16 residues. Per germline, CDR1 MNHNS and CDR2 SASEGT. V shed 3 bases and J 5 bases; nucleotides not matched to a gene: 10. DNA of the CDR3: TGTGCCAGCAGTGAGACCCCTCAACAGGGGGCATATGGCTACACCTTC. It encodes CASSETPQQGAYGYTF.

This sequence joins TRBV30 and TRBJ2-3, with D perhaps matching TRBD1 or TRBD2 (5 bases each). CDR1 is GTSNPN and CDR2 is SVGIG in the germline V gene (reference sequence). The V end was cut by 1 base, the J end by 1 base, with 15 bases between. CDR3 length equals 16 residues. The CDR3 here is CAWSAMDRGGTDTQYF. The CDR3 bases are TGTGCCTGGAGTGCGATGGACCGAGGGGGCACAGATACGCAGTATTTT.

The chain employs TRBV5-1 and TRBJ2-7, with 9 bases aligning to TRBD1. With 3 bases clipped from V and 1 base from J, the junction kept 2 bases outside the gene matches. Germline V lookup: CDR1 SGHRS, CDR2 YFSETQ. The CDR3 runs to 14 residues. The CDR3 here is CASSWGQGSYEQYF. The CDR3 DNA reads TGCGCCAGCAGCTGGGGACAGGGTTCCTACGAGCAGTACTTC.

This clone was picked up a small number of times. The chain uses TRBV7-2 and TRBJ1-2; D is unclear. Trimming stripped 0 bases from V and 0 bases from J, with 5 bases between. The CDR3 contains 14 residues. Germline V CDR1 and CDR2: SGHTA, FQGNSA. CDR3 DNA sequence: TGTGCCAGCAGCTTAGCAGGGTCTAACTATGGCTACACCTTC. It translates to CASSLAGSNYGYTF.